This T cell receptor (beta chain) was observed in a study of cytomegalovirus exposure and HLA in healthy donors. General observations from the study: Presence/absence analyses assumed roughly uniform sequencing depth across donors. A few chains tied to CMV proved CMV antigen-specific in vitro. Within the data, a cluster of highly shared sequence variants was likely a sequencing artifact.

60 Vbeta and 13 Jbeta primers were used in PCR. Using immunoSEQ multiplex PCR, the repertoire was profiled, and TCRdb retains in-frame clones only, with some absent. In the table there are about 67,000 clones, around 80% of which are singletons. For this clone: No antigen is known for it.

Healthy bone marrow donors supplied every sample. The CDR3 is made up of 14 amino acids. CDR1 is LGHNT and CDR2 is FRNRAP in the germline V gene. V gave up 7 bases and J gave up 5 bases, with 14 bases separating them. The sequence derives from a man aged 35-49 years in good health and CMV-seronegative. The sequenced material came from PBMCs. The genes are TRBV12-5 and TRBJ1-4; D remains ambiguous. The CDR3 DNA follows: TGTGCTAGTGCCCCCCCCTGGGCCAATGAAAAACTGTTTTTT. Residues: CASAPPWANEKLFF.